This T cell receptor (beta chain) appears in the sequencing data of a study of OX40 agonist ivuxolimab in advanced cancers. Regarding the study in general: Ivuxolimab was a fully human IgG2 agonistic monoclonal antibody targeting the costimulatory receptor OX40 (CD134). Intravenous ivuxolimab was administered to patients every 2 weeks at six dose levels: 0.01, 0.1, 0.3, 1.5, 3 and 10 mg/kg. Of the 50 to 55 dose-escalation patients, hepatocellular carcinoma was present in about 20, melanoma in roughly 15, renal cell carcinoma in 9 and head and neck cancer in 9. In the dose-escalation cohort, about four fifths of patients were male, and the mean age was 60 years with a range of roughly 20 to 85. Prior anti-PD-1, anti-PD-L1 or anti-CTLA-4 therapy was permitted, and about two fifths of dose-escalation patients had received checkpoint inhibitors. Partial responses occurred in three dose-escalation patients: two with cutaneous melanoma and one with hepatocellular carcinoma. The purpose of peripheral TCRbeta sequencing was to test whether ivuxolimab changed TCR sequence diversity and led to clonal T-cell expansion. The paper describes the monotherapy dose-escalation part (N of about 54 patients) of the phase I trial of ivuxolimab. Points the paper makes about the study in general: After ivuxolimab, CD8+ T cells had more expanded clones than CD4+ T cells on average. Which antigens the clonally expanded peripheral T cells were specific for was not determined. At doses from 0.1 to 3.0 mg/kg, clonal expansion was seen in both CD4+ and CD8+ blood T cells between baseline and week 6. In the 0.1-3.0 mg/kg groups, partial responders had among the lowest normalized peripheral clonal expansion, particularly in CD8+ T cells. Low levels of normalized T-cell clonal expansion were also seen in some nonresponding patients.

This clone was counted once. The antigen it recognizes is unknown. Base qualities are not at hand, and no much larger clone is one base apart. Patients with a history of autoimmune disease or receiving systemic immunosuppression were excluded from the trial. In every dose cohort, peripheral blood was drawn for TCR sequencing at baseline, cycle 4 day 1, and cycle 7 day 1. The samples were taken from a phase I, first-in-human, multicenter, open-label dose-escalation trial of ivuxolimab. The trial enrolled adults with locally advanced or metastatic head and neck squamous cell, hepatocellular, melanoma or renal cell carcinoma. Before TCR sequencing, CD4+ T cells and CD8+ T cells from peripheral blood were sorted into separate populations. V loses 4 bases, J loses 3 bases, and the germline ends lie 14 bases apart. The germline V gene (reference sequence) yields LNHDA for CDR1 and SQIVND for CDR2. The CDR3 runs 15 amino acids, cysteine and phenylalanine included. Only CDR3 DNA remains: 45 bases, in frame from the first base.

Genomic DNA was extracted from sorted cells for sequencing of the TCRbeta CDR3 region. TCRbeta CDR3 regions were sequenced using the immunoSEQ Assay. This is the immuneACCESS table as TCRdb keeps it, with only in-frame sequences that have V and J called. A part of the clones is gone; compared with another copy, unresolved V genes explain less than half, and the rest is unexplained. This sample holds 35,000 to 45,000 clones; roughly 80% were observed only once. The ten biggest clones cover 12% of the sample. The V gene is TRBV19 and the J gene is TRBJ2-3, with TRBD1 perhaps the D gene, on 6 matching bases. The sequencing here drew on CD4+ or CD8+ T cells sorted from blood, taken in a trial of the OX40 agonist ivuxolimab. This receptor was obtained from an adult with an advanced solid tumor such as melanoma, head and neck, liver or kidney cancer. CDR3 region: CASSSPTGSTDTQYF. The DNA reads TGTGCCAGTAGTAGTCCCACAGGGTCTACAGATACGCAGTATTTT.